Listed below are T cell receptor beta chains from one sample, sequenced in a study of shared clonotypes between healthy human individuals. Assay used: immunoSEQ multiplex PCR; TCRdb lists only in-frame clones, some missing. The sample records a few million clones, 85% to 95% being singletons. The sequenced sample was naive CD4+ T cells from PBMCs. Receptors originate from a man aged 18-30 years in good health. Some clones in this sample may be carry-over from other donors' samples. The CDR3 runs from the conserved cysteine through the conserved F or W. Fields, in order: V gene, clone size, J gene, D gene, CDR3 protein, CDR3 DNA. D genes are given only for firm matches. The size of a clone is reported for some rows only, either as once, few or many, or as a class for expanded clones.

TRBV5-4	-	TRBJ2-7	TRBD2	CAIRAQTSGSYEQYF	TGTGCCATCAGAGCCCAGACTAGCGGCTCCTACGAGCAGTACTTC
TRBV6-1	-	TRBJ2-2	-	CASSVSYSNTGELFF	TGTGCCAGCAGTGTCAGCTATTCGAACACCGGGGAGCTGTTTTTT
TRBV5-1	-	TRBJ1-2	-	CASSLGSRPGPGYGYTF	TGCGCCAGCAGCTTGGGGTCCCGACCGGGACCCGGCTATGGCTACACCTTC
TRBV29-1	once	TRBJ2-1	-	CSVDGMVAAPTEQFF	TGCAGCGTTGACGGCATGGTAGCGGCACCCACGGAGCAGTTCTTC
TRBV5-1	-	TRBJ1-1	-	CASSFLYDGPEAFF	TGCGCCAGCAGCTTTCTTTACGACGGACCTGAAGCTTTCTTT
TRBV6-6	-	TRBJ2-2	-	CARNPRCAFGELFF	TGTGCCAGAAACCCACGGTGTGCTTTCGGGGAGCTGTTTTTT
TRBV5-1	-	TRBJ1-1	-	CASSLDLGGSTEAFF	TGCGCCAGCAGCTTGGATCTGGGCGGGAGCACTGAAGCTTTCTTT
TRBV2	-	TRBJ1-5	TRBD1	CASRPGTGGNQPQHF	TGTGCCAGCAGACCCGGGACAGGGGGCAATCAGCCCCAGCATTTT
TRBV11-2	-	TRBJ2-1	-	CASSSKSSYNEQFF	TGTGCCAGCAGCTCTAAGAGCTCCTACAATGAGCAGTTCTTC
TRBV6-5	-	TRBJ2-7	-	CASSWDGYEQYF	TGTGCCAGCAGTTGGGACGGATACGAGCAGTACTTC
TRBV18	-	TRBJ1-3	TRBD1	CASSPLRDSSSGNTIYF	TGTGCCAGCTCACCGTTACGGGACAGTAGCTCTGGAAACACCATATATTTT
TRBV29-1	-	TRBJ2-1	TRBD1	CSSISGQANNEQFF	TGCAGCTCCATTTCGGGACAGGCCAACAATGAGCAGTTCTTC
TRBV5-1	few	TRBJ1-4	-	CASSLGGFNEKLFF	TGCGCCAGCAGCTTGGGGGGTTTTAATGAAAAACTGTTTTTT
TRBV10-1	-	TRBJ2-2	-	CASSENGCTGELFF	TGCGCCAGCAGTGAAAATGGGTGCACCGGGGAGCTGTTTTTT
TRBV28	-	TRBJ2-7	TRBD1	CASSLFPRQGSEQYF	TGTGCCAGCAGTTTATTCCCCAGACAGGGGTCCGAGCAGTACTTC
TRBV28	few	TRBJ1-1	-	CASSLPLNTEAFF	TGTGCCAGCAGTTTACCGCTGAACACTGAAGCTTTCTTT
TRBV12-5	-	TRBJ2-2	TRBD2	CASGSAGFDTGELFF	TGTGCTAGTGGTTCAGCGGGATTTGACACCGGGGAGCTGTTTTTT
TRBV28	-	TRBJ1-4	-	CASSLRGLVANEKLFF	TGTGCCAGCAGTTTACGGGGCCTTGTGGCTAATGAAAAACTGTTTTTT
TRBV5-6	-	TRBJ2-2	-	CASSLGQLTGELFF	TGTGCCAGCAGCTTGGGACAGCTCACCGGGGAGCTGTTTTTT
TRBV28	-	TRBJ2-2	TRBD2	CASSFGGFNTGELFF	TGTGCCAGCAGTTTCGGGGGGTTTAACACCGGGGAGCTGTTTTTT
TRBV5-6	-	TRBJ1-3	-	CASSLIGVSSGNTIYF	TGTGCCAGCAGCCTGATCGGGGTGAGCTCTGGAAACACCATATATTTT
TRBV27	-	TRBJ1-1	-	CASSPKLNTEAFF	TGTGCCAGCAGTCCGAAACTGAACACTGAAGCTTTCTTT
TRBV10-3	-	TRBJ2-3	TRBD1	CAISGTGNTQYF	TGTGCCATCAGTGGGACAGGGAATACGCAGTATTTT
TRBV9	-	TRBJ2-7	-	CASSERPSSEGEQYF	TGTGCCAGCAGCGAACGACCCAGCAGCGAGGGCGAGCAGTACTTC
TRBV20-1	-	TRBJ1-5	-	CSARGYQPQHF	TGCAGTGCTAGAGGATATCAGCCCCAGCATTTT
TRBV10-3	-	TRBJ2-5	-	CAISESGLQETQYF	TGTGCCATCAGTGAGTCTGGGCTCCAAGAGACCCAGTACTTC
TRBV12-5	-	TRBJ2-2	-	CASGLSTGELFF	TGTGCTAGTGGTTTATCGACCGGGGAGCTGTTTTTT
TRBV7-2	-	TRBJ2-7	TRBD2	CASRKTGAASGSYHEQYF	TGTGCCAGCAGGAAGACAGGGGCGGCTAGCGGGAGCTACCACGAGCAGTACTTC
TRBV28	-	TRBJ1-5	-	CASSLLGTNQPQHF	TGTGCCAGCAGTTTGTTGGGGACAAATCAGCCCCAGCATTTT
TRBV28	-	TRBJ1-1	-	CASSLVGGITEAFF	TGTGCCAGCAGTTTAGTCGGGGGGATTACTGAAGCTTTCTTT
TRBV12-5	-	TRBJ1-5	-	CASGLGGSNQPQHF	TGTGCTAGTGGTTTAGGTGGGAGCAATCAGCCCCAGCATTTT
TRBV9	-	TRBJ2-7	TRBD2	CASSVASGRLYEQYF	TGTGCCAGCAGCGTAGCGAGCGGGAGGTTGTACGAGCAGTACTTC
TRBV7-8	-	TRBJ2-7	-	CASSLIGHRSFSYEQYF	TGTGCCAGCAGCCTAATCGGTCACAGGTCCTTCTCCTACGAGCAGTACTTC
TRBV6-1	-	TRBJ1-5	-	CASSEVGRGQPQHF	TGTGCCAGCAGTGAAGTTGGGAGGGGTCAGCCCCAGCATTTT
TRBV5-6	-	TRBJ2-7	TRBD2	CASSVTSGAYEQYF	TGTGCCAGCAGCGTTACTAGCGGGGCCTACGAGCAGTACTTC
TRBV27	few	TRBJ1-5	-	CASRNPGLGGDNQPQHF	TGTGCCAGCAGAAACCCTGGCTTGGGTGGAGACAATCAGCCCCAGCATTTT
TRBV10-3	once	TRBJ2-1	TRBD2	CAISEGAGGANEQFF	TGTGCCATCAGTGAGGGGGCGGGAGGGGCCAATGAGCAGTTCTTC
TRBV4-1	-	TRBJ2-3	TRBD1	CASSQDPDRSTDTQYF	TGCGCCAGCAGCCAAGATCCGGACAGGAGCACAGATACGCAGTATTTT
TRBV2	-	TRBJ1-2	-	CASTLRDNLFGGYTF	TGTGCCAGCACCCTCCGGGACAACCTATTCGGGGGCTACACCTTC
TRBV5-1	-	TRBJ1-1	-	CASSPPRGNTEAFF	TGCGCCAGCAGCCCCCCCCGGGGGAACACTGAAGCTTTCTTT
TRBV4-1	-	TRBJ2-5	TRBD1	CASRDRGPMETQYF	TGCGCCAGCAGGGACAGGGGTCCGATGGAGACCCAGTACTTC
TRBV10-3	-	TRBJ1-4	-	CAISESAGRGRTNEKLFF	TGTGCCATCAGTGAGTCGGCAGGGAGGGGAAGGACTAATGAAAAACTGTTTTTT
TRBV30	-	TRBJ2-3	-	CAWSAQGSYTDTQYF	TGTGCCTGGAGTGCGCAGGGTTCTTACACAGATACGCAGTATTTT